This T cell receptor beta chain was sequenced during a study of T-cell reconstitution after alpha-beta-depleted transplantation in children. As regards this clonotype: Its antigen is as yet unknown.

Germline loops: CDR1 SQVTM, CDR2 ANQGSEA. The CDR3 extends over 14 amino acids. V lost 4 bases, J lost 6 bases, and 9 bases stayed unmatched. Library preparation (for TCRbeta) was performed with unique molecular identifiers. TCRdb recomputed calls from the PCR reads with MiXCR, one row per CDR3 protein. Among about a million distinct CDR3 sequences listed, roughly 29% were seen once. Study-level findings and limits: The main origin of T-cell counts and diversity one year after transplant was newly produced T cells. Alpha-beta T cells about two months after transplant reportedly derived from several hundred expanded graft clones.

The sequence derives from a boy under two years old who had a stem cell transplant for SCID, so the T cells may come from the graft donor. This chain uses TRBV29-1 with TRBJ2-1; TRBD1 matches 7 bases. The sample was PBMCs, mostly from graft donor cells, taken 360 days after TCRalphabeta/CD19-depleted stem cell transplant. CDR3 nucleotides: TGCAGCGTTGTTGTTGCGACAGGGACCAATGAGCAGTTCTTC. As protein: CSVVVATGTNEQFF.